Below are 31 T cell receptor beta chains sequenced from a single sample in a study of CD8 T cells in Susac syndrome. A quantity of about 0.5 to 1 ug RNA underwent reverse transcription using random hexamers. TCRdb re-called the immunoSEQ multiplex PCR reads through MiXCR, storing one row per CDR3 protein. The sample yields approximately 300,000 distinct CDR3 sequences, 65% to 90% seen once. What was sequenced was CD8+ T cells from PBMCs. These receptor sequences come from a human donor with multiple sclerosis.

Turning to this clonotype: The junction shows a germline mismatch at one end, possibly a read error. This chain links TRBV30 with TRBJ2-3; 10 bases are shared with TRBD1. The CDR3 loop spans 15 amino acids. Germline CDR1 and CDR2: GTSNPN and SVGIG (reference sequence). The chain's CDR3 is CARSPGTGDTDTQYF. CDR3 sequence (DNA): TGTGCCCGGAGTCCCGGGACAGGGGACACAGATACGCAGTATTTT.

This chain connects TRBV28 to TRBJ2-2; perhaps D is TRBD1 or TRBD2 (6 bases each). Germline loops: CDR1 MDHEN, CDR2 SYDVKM. V was pared by 7 bases and J by 5 bases, with 20 bases between. CDR3 length: 16 residues. The CDR3 here is CASTIEGGSGTGELFF. CDR3 in DNA: TGTGCCAGCACCATTGAGGGGGGCTCGGGGACCGGGGAGCTGTTTTTT.

The V call is TRBV13, the J call TRBJ2-1, with 9 bases matching TRBD2. Looked up from germline, CDR1 is PRHDT and CDR2 is FYEKMQ (reference sequence). CDR3 length equals 15 residues. The ends lost 5 bases at V and 7 bases at J; junction bases unmatched: 9. As DNA, the CDR3 is TGTGCCAGCAGCCAAAGGCGGGAGGGGCGGAATGAGCAGTTCTTC. Its translation: CASSQRREGRNEQFF.

The chain combines TRBV28 with TRBJ2-7; 9 bases map to TRBD1. The CDR3 is 15 amino acids. V was pared by 5 bases and J by 4 bases, with 9 bases of the junction left unmatched. Germline V CDR1 and CDR2: MDHEN, SYDVKM. The CDR3 DNA sequence: TGTGCCAGCAGTCCTACGGACAGGGGAGAATACGAGCAGTACTTC. Translated: CASSPTDRGEYEQYF.

This clonotype has just one count. The chain uses TRBV29-1 and TRBJ2-2, with D possibly TRBD1 on 9 matching bases. CDR3 size: 14 residues. The germline gives CDR1 SQVTM, CDR2 ANQGSEA. V shed 7 bases and J shed 5 bases, with 17 bases lying between them. CDR3 region: CSAAGGQGTGELFF. CDR3 in DNA: TGCAGCGCTGCGGGAGGACAGGGGACCGGGGAGCTGTTTTTT.

The rearrangement uses TRBV28 and TRBJ2-7, with 10 bases fitting TRBD1. Germline CDR1 reads MDHEN; CDR2 reads SYDVKM. This CDR3 is built from 15 residues. V dropped 4 bases and J dropped 2; count of bases not matched to a gene: 5. Here the CDR3 reads CASSYGQGGTYEQYF. The CDR3 DNA reads TGTGCCAGCAGTTACGGACAGGGGGGGACCTACGAGCAGTACTTC.

The chain recombines TRBV5-1 with TRBJ1-1, with D tentatively TRBD1 (6 bases). The CDR3 totals 16 residues. Looked up from germline, CDR1 is SGHRS and CDR2 is YFSETQ. V was cut by 5 bases and J by 1 base, with 18 bases left in between. The CDR3 sequence is CASRAGGPVSNTEAFF. CDR3 nucleotide sequence: TGCGCCAGCAGGGCTGGGGGGCCGGTATCGAACACTGAAGCTTTCTTT.

This clonotype is a singleton in its sample. The chain joins TRBV6-5 to TRBJ2-7; D is perhaps TRBD1 (5 bases). V was trimmed by 0 bases and J by 0 bases, leaving 12 bases between them. The germline V gene encodes CDR1 MNHEY and CDR2 SVGAGI. The CDR3 covers 16 residues. CDR3 sequence (DNA): TGTGCCAGCAGTTACTCGATTCGACAGAGCTCCTACGAGCAGTACTTC. Amino acid sequence: CASSYSIRQSSYEQYF.

The chain employs TRBV19 and TRBJ2-1, with TRBD2 as a possible D gene (5 bases). The CDR3 is made up of 14 amino acids. CDR1 and CDR2 from the germline V gene are LNHDA and SQIVND (reference sequence). V lost 3 bases, J lost 4 bases, and 10 bases lay in between. CDR3 protein: CASSISLAYNEQFF. CDR3 sequence (DNA): TGTGCCAGTAGTATCTCCCTAGCTTACAATGAGCAGTTCTTC.

This clonotype was counted between two and nine times. The CDR3 nucleotides read TGTGCCAGCAGAATCAGGGGAGAGACCCAGTACTTC. Amino acids: CASRIRGETQYF. The chain uses TRBV6-1 and TRBJ2-5, with D perhaps TRBD1 (6 bases). CDR1 MNHNS and CDR2 SASEGT come from the germline V gene. V was shortened by 6 bases and J by 4 bases, with 9 bases between the two germline ends. This CDR3 is built from 12 residues.

There are a few counts of this clonotype. The chain links TRBV7-9 to TRBJ1-1, with a weak D call TRBD1 (5 bases). The CDR3 sequence is 13 residues long. Looked up from germline, CDR1 is SEHNR and CDR2 is FQNEAQ (reference sequence). V lost 6 bases and J 2 bases, leaving 10 bases between the germline ends. The CDR3 sequence is CASRPGGNTEAFF. As DNA, the CDR3 is TGTGCCAGCAGGCCCGGGGGTAACACTGAAGCTTTCTTT.

The V call is TRBV5-5, the J call TRBJ1-1, with TRBD1 matching 7 bases. With V trimmed by 3 bases and J by 8 bases, 7 bases remained unmatched. This CDR3 is built from 13 residues. Germline CDR1 SGHKS, CDR2 YYEKEE (reference sequence). The CDR3 protein is CASSYGTELEAFF. The CDR3 DNA reads TGTGCCAGCAGCTACGGGACAGAACTGGAAGCTTTCTTT.

The V gene is TRBV10-3, the J gene TRBJ1-5, with TRBD1 as a possible D gene (5 bases). V lost 3 bases and J lost 5, with 17 bases in between. The CDR3 consists of 16 residues. Germline V gene lookup returns CDR1 ENHRY and CDR2 SYGVKD. The DNA for the CDR3 is TGTGCCATCAGTGACTTGGAGAAGGGGATGGATCAGCCCCAGCATTTT. Translation: CAISDLEKGMDQPQHF.

The chain joins TRBV2 to TRBJ2-1, with 11 bases lining up with TRBD2. The CDR3 covers 15 residues. Germline V gene data show CDR1 as SNHLY and CDR2 as FYNNEI. With 6 bases clipped from V and 5 bases from J, the junction kept 6 bases outside the gene matches. In nucleotides, the CDR3 is TGTGCCAGCAGGGGACTAGCGGAGTTAAACAATGAGCAGTTCTTC. Protein: CASRGLAELNNEQFF.

A few counts support this clonotype. The CDR3 DNA follows: TGTGCCAGCAGCCCCCCCGGGGAGCTGTTTTTT. The encoded protein is CASSPPGELFF. The chain couples TRBV12-3 or TRBV12-4 to TRBJ2-2; D is unresolved. Trimming left V 6 bases short and J 6 bases short, with 5 bases between. The length of the CDR3 is 11 residues.

The rearrangement uses TRBV9 and TRBJ2-1; D not resolved. Trimming left V 3 bases short and J 5 bases short, with 9 bases between. Germline CDR1 SGDLS, CDR2 YYNGEE. The length of the CDR3 is 13 residues. The CDR3 loop is CASSDRNHNEQFF. The DNA of the CDR3 is TGTGCCAGCAGCGATAGGAACCACAATGAGCAGTTCTTC.

J is TRBJ2-7 and V is TRBV13, with D unresolved. The length of the CDR3 is 14 residues. V lost 0 bases to trimming and J lost 0 bases, with 6 bases between them. CDR1 and CDR2 from the germline V gene are PRHDT and FYEKMQ (reference sequence). In nucleotides, the CDR3 is TGTGCCAGCAGCTTAGGACGTAGCTCCTACGAGCAGTACTTC. It is translated as CASSLGRSSYEQYF.

The chain couples TRBV4-3 to TRBJ1-1; D uncertain. This CDR3 is built from 13 residues. Germline V lookup: CDR1 LGHNA, CDR2 YSLEER. Trimming pared 2 bases from V and 4 bases from J, leaving 8 bases between. This CDR3 reads CASSQQSITEAFF. The DNA of the CDR3 is TGCGCCAGCAGCCAACAGTCTATCACTGAAGCTTTCTTT.

Written as DNA, the CDR3 is TGCGCCAGCAGCCTCCCGGCGGGAGGCGGAAATGAGCAGTTCTTC. This encodes CASSLPAGGGNEQFF. This chain connects TRBV4-1 to TRBJ2-1, with 8 bases lining up with TRBD2. The CDR3 runs to 15 residues. CDR1 and CDR2 from the germline V gene are MGHRA and YSYEKL. V was clipped by 4 bases and J by 7 bases; unmatched bases: 9.

This clonotype showed up just once. V is TRBV12-3 or TRBV12-4 and J is TRBJ2-5, with 11 bases identical to TRBD2. The V and J ends lost 5 bases and 4 bases, in that order; junction bases with no gene match: 9. The CDR3 contains 16 residues. CDR3 sequence (DNA): TGTGCCAGCAGTGGACTAGCGGGTACGCCATTAGAGACCCAGTACTTC. Translated, it gives CASSGLAGTPLETQYF.

The chain has TRBV19 and TRBJ2-2; D ambiguous. The CDR3 is 15 amino acids. Germline loops: CDR1 LNHDA, CDR2 SQIVND (reference sequence). V was shortened by 3 bases and J by 3 bases, with 11 bases between the two germline ends. CDR3 sequence (DNA): TGTGCCAGTAGTATTCCAGCGTTATACACCGGGGAGCTGTTTTTT. Amino acid sequence: CASSIPALYTGELFF.

The gene calls are TRBV14 and TRBJ2-1; possibly TRBD2 for D (6 bases). Germline CDR1 SGHDN, CDR2 FVKESK. Trimming took 2 bases from V and 0 from J, leaving 14 bases between them. There are 17 residues in the CDR3. The CDR3 region has the DNA TGTGCCAGCAGCCAATTCGGGACTCCCAGCTCCTACAATGAGCAGTTCTTC. Protein sequence: CASSQFGTPSSYNEQFF.

The chain carries TRBV4-2 and TRBJ2-1; no clear D. V dropped 0 bases and J dropped 8 bases, with 5 bases sitting between them. Per the germline V gene, CDR1 is LGHNA and CDR2 is YNFKEQ. This CDR3 region has 12 residues. The chain's CDR3 is CASSQDSYEQFF. DNA for the CDR3: TGTGCCAGCAGCCAAGATTCATATGAGCAGTTCTTC.

This clonotype has just one count. V is TRBV29-1 and J is TRBJ2-1; D perhaps matches TRBD2 (6 bases). Trimming pared 7 bases from V and 5 bases from J, leaving 15 bases between. The CDR3 covers 13 residues. CDR1 and CDR2 from the germline V gene are SQVTM and ANQGSEA. The DNA for the CDR3 is TGCAGCGCCCCAGAGCGGGCGGACAATGAGCAGTTCTTC. Protein: CSAPERADNEQFF.

This clonotype was seen a handful of times. The chain is built from TRBV4-2 and TRBJ1-1, with D hard to call. Germline V lookup: CDR1 LGHNA, CDR2 YNFKEQ. Deletions cut 3 bases from V and 6 bases from J, with 14 bases between. The CDR3 totals 14 residues. The CDR3 loop is CASSQETSPPEAFF. CDR3 in DNA: TGTGCCAGCAGCCAGGAAACATCACCCCCTGAAGCTTTCTTT.

The chain employs TRBV9 and TRBJ2-7, with 7 bases that match TRBD2. CDR1 is SGDLS, CDR2 YYNGEE, per germline. This CDR3 contains 14 residues. The junction had 4 bases not matched to a gene; V was cut back by 0 bases and J by 4 bases. The CDR3: CASSVAAGRYEQYF. Written as DNA, the CDR3 is TGTGCCAGCAGCGTAGCAGCGGGACGATACGAGCAGTACTTC.

This clonotype was found a few times. The rearrangement links TRBV5-1 to TRBJ2-1; D may be TRBD2 (5 bases). The CDR3 is 14 residues long. Germline CDR1 reads SGHRS; CDR2 reads YFSETQ. V lost 4 bases, J lost 4 bases, and 12 bases lay in between. The CDR3 sequence: CASSEGGGYNEQFF. DNA for the CDR3: TGCGCCAGCAGCGAGGGCGGCGGATACAATGAGCAGTTCTTC.

This chain uses TRBV5-1 with TRBJ2-3; D gene uncertain. Trimming left V 2 bases short and J 3 bases short, with 19 bases between. The CDR3 is 17 amino acids. Germline V gene data show CDR1 as SGHRS and CDR2 as YFSETQ. CDR3 bases: TGCGCCAGCAGCTTCTATCAGCGCATGATGGGGACAGATACGCAGTATTTT. Its protein product is CASSFYQRMMGTDTQYF. Using reference TRBV5-1 and TRBJ2-3 for the parts outside the CDR3, the full variable domain is KAGVTQTPRYLIKTRGQQVTLSCSPISGHRSVSWYQQTPGQGLQFLFEYFSETQRNKGNFPGRFSGRQFSNSRSEMNVSTLELGDSALYLCASSFYQRMMGTDTQYFGPGTRLTVL.

This clonotype came up a few times. The chain joins TRBV7-3 to TRBJ2-1; 12 bases agree with TRBD1. The V segment lost 5 bases and the J segment 6 bases; nucleotides outside the gene matches: 11. The CDR3 runs to 17 residues. The germline V gene has CDR1 SGHTA and CDR2 FQGTGA. The CDR3 is CASSPRILGQGANEQFF. The CDR3 DNA sequence: TGTGCCAGCAGCCCCCGAATTTTGGGACAGGGGGCCAATGAGCAGTTCTTC.

The CDR3 DNA reads as TGCAGTGCTAGAGCCGAGGACAGGGGGACAGACGAGCAGTACTTC. Translating gives CSARAEDRGTDEQYF. The chain joins TRBV20-1 to TRBJ2-7; 10 nucleotides line up with TRBD1. Germline V gene sequence: CDR1 DFQATT, CDR2 SNEGSKA (reference sequence). J gave up 5 bases and V 1 base, and 8 bases lay outside the gene matches. The CDR3 has 15 residues.

This chain joins TRBV7-3 and TRBJ1-4; D is unclear. Germline V gene data show CDR1 as SGHTA and CDR2 as FQGTGA. The V and J ends lost 7 bases and 5 bases respectively, with 11 bases between them. There are 13 residues in the CDR3. CDR3: CASTKKKNEKLFF. The CDR3 bases are TGTGCCAGCACCAAAAAGAAGAATGAAAAACTGTTTTTT. The full variable domain, with the rest looked up from reference TRBV7-3 and TRBJ1-4, is GAGVSQTPSNKVTEKGKYVELRCDPISGHTALYWYRQSLGQGPEFLIYFQGTGAADDSGLPNDRFFAVRPEGSVSTLKIQRTERGDSAVYLCASTKKKNEKLFFGSGTQLSVL.